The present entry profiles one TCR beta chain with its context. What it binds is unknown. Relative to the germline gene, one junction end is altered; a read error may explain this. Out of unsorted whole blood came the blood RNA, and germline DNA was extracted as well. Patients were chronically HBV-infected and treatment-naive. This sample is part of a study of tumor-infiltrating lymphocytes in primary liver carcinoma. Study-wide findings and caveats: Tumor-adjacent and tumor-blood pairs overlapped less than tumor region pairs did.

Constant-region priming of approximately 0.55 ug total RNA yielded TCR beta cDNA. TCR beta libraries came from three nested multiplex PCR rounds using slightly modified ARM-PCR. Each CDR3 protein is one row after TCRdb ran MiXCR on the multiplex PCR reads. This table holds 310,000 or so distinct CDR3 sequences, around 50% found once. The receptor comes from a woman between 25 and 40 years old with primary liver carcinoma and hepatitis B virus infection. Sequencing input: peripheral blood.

CDR3 residues: CASSPHGVGEQYF. In DNA, the CDR3 is TGCGCCAGCAGCCCCCATGGGGTTGGAGAGCAGTACTTC. The chain couples TRBV11-3 to TRBJ2-7, with D unresolved. CDR1 is SGHNT and CDR2 is YENEEA in the germline V gene. This CDR3 region has 13 residues. The full variable domain, rest sourced from reference TRBV11-3 and TRBJ2-7, is EAGVVQSPRYKIIEKKQPVAFWCNPISGHNTLYWYLQNLGQGPELLIRYENEEAVDDSQLPKDRFSAERLKGVDSTLKIQPAELGDSAVYLCASSPHGVGEQYFGPGTRLTVT.